Listed below are T cell receptor beta chains from one sample, sequenced in a study of shared clonotypes between healthy human individuals. The method was immunoSEQ multiplex PCR; TCRdb's version includes in-frame clones alone and lacks a portion of them. The table lists around 700,000 clones, around 72% of them singletons. Sequenced: memory CD4+ T cells sorted from blood. The receptors shown here come from a woman aged 25 to 45 in good health. CDR3s include the opening cysteine and the closing phenylalanine or tryptophan. The D gene is left open where the match is weak. Not every row has a clone size; where given, it reads once, few, many or a size class.

>.|TRBV28|15|TRBD1|TRBJ1-1
TGTGCCAACAGTCCCGCCTCAGGGGGCTACACTGAAGCTTTCTTT
CANSPASGGYTEAFF
>.|TRBV5-4|14|TRBD2|TRBJ2-3
TGTGCCAGCAGCTTTTCGGGGGAGGGAGATACGCAGTATTTT
CASSFSGEGDTQYF
>.|TRBV23-1|16|.|TRBJ1-1
TGCGCCAGCAGTCAATCAGGCTGCGGCCTCAACACTGAAGCTTTCTTT
CASSQSGCGLNTEAFF
>.|TRBV19|15|TRBD1|TRBJ1-3
TGTGCCACCTTTTCGGGACAGGGTAATGGGGACACCATATATTTT
CATFSGQGNGDTIYF
>.|TRBV7-9|17|TRBD1|TRBJ1-3
TGTGCCAGCAGCTTAGGAACAGGGGCCGTCTCTGGAAACACCATATATTTT
CASSLGTGAVSGNTIYF
>.|TRBV19|15|TRBD2|TRBJ2-1
TGTGCCAGTAGTAGACGACTAGCGGGAGTTAGTTTGCAGTTCTTC
CASSRRLAGVSLQFF
>.|TRBV23-1|16|TRBD2|TRBJ2-5
TGCGCCAGCAGCTTCCTAGCGGGGAGCATCCAAGAGACCCAGTACTTC
CASSFLAGSIQETQYF
>.|TRBV9|14|.|TRBJ2-5
TGTGCCAGCAGCCCCAGCTATGATCAAGAGACCCAGTACTTC
CASSPSYDQETQYF
>.|TRBV5-1|13|.|TRBJ2-3
TGCGCCAGCAGAGAACCTAGCACAGATACGCAGTATTTT
CASREPSTDTQYF
>few|TRBV28|16|TRBD1|TRBJ1-2
TGTGCCAGCAGTTCATCGGGACAGACGAACAACTATGGCTACACCTTC
CASSSSGQTNNYGYTF
>few|TRBV21-1|15|.|TRBJ2-7
TGTGCCAGCAGCATTGTCCGGGCCAACGCCTACGAGCAGTACTTC
CASSIVRANAYEQYF
>.|TRBV4-2|13|.|TRBJ2-7
TGTGCCAGCAGCCAACCAGGGATCTACGAGCAGTACTTC
CASSQPGIYEQYF
>once|TRBV4-2|17|TRBD2|TRBJ2-7
TGTGCCAGCAGCCAAGCCCTGGACAGCGGGAGTTACTACGAGCAGTACTTC
CASSQALDSGSYYEQYF
>.|TRBV5-1|15|TRBD2|TRBJ2-3
TGCGCCAGCAGCTGGGGGACTAGCTTCACAGATACGCAGTATTTT
CASSWGTSFTDTQYF
>.|TRBV7-2|14|TRBD1|TRBJ2-7
TGTGCCAGCAGCACCACAGGGGACGACTACGAGCAGTACTTC
CASSTTGDDYEQYF
>few|TRBV29-1|14|TRBD2|TRBJ2-3
TGCAGCGTTGAAAGTAGCGGGAGTGGAGATACGCAGTATTTT
CSVESSGSGDTQYF
>many|TRBV18|13|.|TRBJ1-1
TGTGCCAGCTCACCTAATCCGTCGACTGAAGCTTTCTTT
CASSPNPSTEAFF
>.|TRBV11-2|15|TRBD2|TRBJ2-5
TGTGCCAGCAGGCAAGGCGGGGGGAGACAAGAGACCCAGTACTTC
CASRQGGGRQETQYF
>few|TRBV5-1|14|TRBD2|TRBJ2-1
TGCGCCAGCAGCCCGAGCGGGACGTACAATGAGCAGTTCTTC
CASSPSGTYNEQFF
>.|TRBV20-1|11|TRBD1|TRBJ1-2
TGCAGTGCTGGGGACAGAGTAGGCTACACCTTC
CSAGDRVGYTF
>.|TRBV7-9|15|TRBD1|TRBJ2-7
TGTGCCAGCAGCCTTTTCCGACAGGGGATCTACGAGCAGTACTTC
CASSLFRQGIYEQYF
>.|TRBV28|12|.|TRBJ2-7
TGTGCCAGCAGCCCTAGACCCGACGAGCAGTACTTC
CASSPRPDEQYF
>.|TRBV19|14|.|TRBJ1-1
TGTGCCAGTAGAGGCGGGGAAGCGGCCCCTGAAGCTTTCTTT
CASRGGEAAPEAFF
>.|TRBV5-4|14|TRBD1|TRBJ1-2
TGTGCCAGCAGCTCGGGACAGGGGAACTATGGCTACACCTTC
CASSSGQGNYGYTF
>.|TRBV4-2|16|TRBD1|TRBJ2-5
TGTGCCAGCAGCCAAACTATCGGACAGGGGGTGGAGACCCAGTACTTC
CASSQTIGQGVETQYF
>few|TRBV7-2|14|.|TRBJ1-3
TGTGCCAGCAGCCCTCAGACAGACGGAAACACCATATATTTT
CASSPQTDGNTIYF
>.|TRBV11-2|16|TRBD2|TRBJ2-5
TGTGCCAGCAGCTCCCTCTCAGCGGGAGGGAGTGAGACCCAGTACTTC
CASSSLSAGGSETQYF
>.|TRBV7-8|14|.|TRBJ1-1
TGTGCCAGCAGCCCCCGGCAGGCGAACACTGAAGCTTTCTTT
CASSPRQANTEAFF
>.|TRBV15|13|TRBD1|TRBJ2-7
TGTGCCACCAGCAAGGGGGCTAGCTACGAGCAGTACTTC
CATSKGASYEQYF
>.|TRBV5-1|16|TRBD1|TRBJ2-2
TGCGCCAGCAGCTTGGCGGGACAGGGTAACACCGGGGAGCTGTTTTTT
CASSLAGQGNTGELFF
>.|TRBV5-4|15|.|TRBJ2-7
TGTGCCAGCAGCTTGGCTGGGGTTTTGGTACGCGAGCAGTACTTC
CASSLAGVLVREQYF
>.|TRBV28|15|.|TRBJ2-7
TGTGCCAGCAGCCCCGACCCAAGGAGCTCCTACGAGCAGTACTTC
CASSPDPRSSYEQYF
>.|TRBV19|14|.|TRBJ2-3
TGTGCCAGTAAAAGGAACCCTAGCACAGATACGCAGTATTTT
CASKRNPSTDTQYF
>many|TRBV19|15|.|TRBJ1-2
TGTGCCAGTAGTATCTCGGACCGGAGGAGCTATGGCTACACCTTC
CASSISDRRSYGYTF
>.|TRBV4-2|16|.|TRBJ2-2
TGTGCCAGCAGCCAGACTCCGGCTGTTAACACCGGGGAGCTGTTTTTT
CASSQTPAVNTGELFF
>.|TRBV10-1|10|.|TRBJ2-7
TGCGCCAGCAGTGAGTGCGAGCAGTACTTC
CASSECEQYF
>.|TRBV7-2|17|.|TRBJ2-5
TGTGCCAGCAGCCTACGACCCGGGGACGGGGACCAAGAGACCCAGTACTTC
CASSLRPGDGDQETQYF
>.|TRBV28|15|.|TRBJ1-5
TGTGCCAGCAGTTCCCTCGCCGGGGGGAATCAGCCCCAGCATTTT
CASSSLAGGNQPQHF
>.|TRBV19|15|.|TRBJ2-2
TGTGCCAGTAGTGTTTCAGGGAAGATCTCCGGGGAGCTGTTTTTT
CASSVSGKISGELFF
>.|TRBV7-2|14|TRBD2|TRBJ2-1
TGTGCCAGCAGCTTTTACGGGAGGTATAATGAGCAGTTCTTC
CASSFYGRYNEQFF
>few|TRBV20-1|11|.|TRBJ1-1
TGCAGTGCTTCCACTAACACTGAAGCTTTCTTT
CSASTNTEAFF
>.|TRBV2|14|.|TRBJ2-7
TGTGCCAGCAGAGGTGGTCAAGACAAGTACGAGCAGTACTTC
CASRGGQDKYEQYF
>once|TRBV28|13|TRBD1|TRBJ1-1
TGTGCCACGAGGGGACAGGGGCACACTGAAGCTTTCTTT
CATRGQGHTEAFF
>few|TRBV7-9|14|.|TRBJ1-1
TGTGCCAGCACCCCGGACTGGGAAGGGACTGAAGCTTTCTTT
CASTPDWEGTEAFF
>once|TRBV6-1|15|TRBD1|TRBJ2-7
TGTGCCAGCAGTGACTTCGACAGGGGGAGACCCGAGCAGTACTTC
CASSDFDRGRPEQYF
>.|TRBV6-6|14|.|TRBJ1-5
TGTGCCAGCAGTTTTAGTAGAGGGGATCAGCCCCAGCATTTT
CASSFSRGDQPQHF
>.|TRBV7-9|13|.|TRBJ2-7
TGTGCCAGCAGCTCGCCCCTGTCCTACGAGCAGTACTTC
CASSSPLSYEQYF
>few|TRBV10-2|14|TRBD2|TRBJ2-2
TGCGCCAGCAGTGAGTCTAGCGGGAGCGGGGAGCTGTTTTTT
CASSESSGSGELFF
>.|TRBV5-4|13|.|TRBJ2-7
TGTGCCAGCAGCTTGGAACAGGGTTACGAGCAGTACTTC
CASSLEQGYEQYF
>.|TRBV6-5|15|TRBD1|TRBJ2-7
TGTGCCAGCAGTTACCGACAGGGGTTAACGTACGAGCAGTACTTC
CASSYRQGLTYEQYF
>.|TRBV5-1|13|TRBD1|TRBJ2-7
TGCGCCAGCAGCTCGGGACAGGGATACGAGCAGTACTTC
CASSSGQGYEQYF
>.|TRBV4-2|16|.|TRBJ1-4
TGTGCCAGCAGCCAAGAACCGGGACCAACTAATGAAAAACTGTTTTTT
CASSQEPGPTNEKLFF
>.|TRBV5-1|17|.|TRBJ2-2
TGCGCCAGCAGCGGCCGTACCGGGACCCTCAACACCGGGGAGCTGTTTTTT
CASSGRTGTLNTGELFF
>.|TRBV27|17|TRBD2|TRBJ2-3
TGTGCCAGCAGTTTCCTTCGGGCTAGCGGGAGGGCAGATACGCAGTATTTT
CASSFLRASGRADTQYF
>.|TRBV19|15|.|TRBJ1-5
TGTGCCAGTAGTATTGGGTTATATAGCAATCAGCCCCAGCATTTT
CASSIGLYSNQPQHF